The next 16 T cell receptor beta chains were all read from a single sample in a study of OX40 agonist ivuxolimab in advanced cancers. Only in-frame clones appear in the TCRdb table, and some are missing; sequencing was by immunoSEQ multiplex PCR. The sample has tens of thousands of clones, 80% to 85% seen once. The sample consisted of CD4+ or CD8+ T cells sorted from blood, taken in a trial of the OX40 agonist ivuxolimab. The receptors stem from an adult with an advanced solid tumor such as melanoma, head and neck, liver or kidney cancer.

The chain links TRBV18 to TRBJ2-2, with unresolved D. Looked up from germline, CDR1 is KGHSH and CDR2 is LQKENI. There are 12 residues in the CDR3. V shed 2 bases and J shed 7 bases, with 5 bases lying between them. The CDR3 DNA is TGTGCCAGCTCACCAGGGGTCGGGGAGCTGTTTTTT. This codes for CASSPGVGELFF.

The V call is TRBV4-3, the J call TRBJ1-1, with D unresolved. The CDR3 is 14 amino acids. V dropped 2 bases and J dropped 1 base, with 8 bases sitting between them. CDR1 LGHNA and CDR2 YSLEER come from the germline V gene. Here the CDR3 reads CASSQYSQNTEAFF. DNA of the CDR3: TGCGCCAGCAGCCAATATAGTCAGAACACTGAAGCTTTCTTT.

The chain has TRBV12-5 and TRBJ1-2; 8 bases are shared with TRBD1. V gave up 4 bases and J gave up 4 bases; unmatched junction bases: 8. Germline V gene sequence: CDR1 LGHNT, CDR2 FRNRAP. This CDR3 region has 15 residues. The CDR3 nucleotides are TGTGCTAGTGGTTGGGGGACAGGACGGGTCTATGGCTACACCTTC. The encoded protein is CASGWGTGRVYGYTF.

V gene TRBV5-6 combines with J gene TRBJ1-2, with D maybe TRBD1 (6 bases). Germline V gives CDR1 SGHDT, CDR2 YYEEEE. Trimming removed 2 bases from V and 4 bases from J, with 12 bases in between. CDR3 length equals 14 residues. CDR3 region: CASSFRQVSYGYTF. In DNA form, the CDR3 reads TGTGCCAGCAGCTTTAGACAGGTTAGCTATGGCTACACCTTC.

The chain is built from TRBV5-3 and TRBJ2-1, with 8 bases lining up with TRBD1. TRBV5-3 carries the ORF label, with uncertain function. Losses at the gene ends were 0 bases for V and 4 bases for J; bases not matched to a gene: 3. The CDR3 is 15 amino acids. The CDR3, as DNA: TGTGCCAGAAGCTTGGGACAGGGGACTTACAATGAGCAGTTCTTC. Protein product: CARSLGQGTYNEQFF.

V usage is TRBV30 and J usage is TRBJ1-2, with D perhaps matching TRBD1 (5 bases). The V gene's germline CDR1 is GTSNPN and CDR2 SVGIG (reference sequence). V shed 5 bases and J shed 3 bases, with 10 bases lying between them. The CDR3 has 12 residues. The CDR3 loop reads CAWAGLYYGYTF. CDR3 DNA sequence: TGTGCCTGGGCGGGACTCTACTATGGCTACACCTTC.

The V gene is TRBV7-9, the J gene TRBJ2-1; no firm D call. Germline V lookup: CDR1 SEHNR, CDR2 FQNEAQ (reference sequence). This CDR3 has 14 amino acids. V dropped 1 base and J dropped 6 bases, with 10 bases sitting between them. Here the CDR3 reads CASSLEHLSNEQFF. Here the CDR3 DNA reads TGTGCCAGCAGCTTAGAACATTTGTCCAATGAGCAGTTCTTC.

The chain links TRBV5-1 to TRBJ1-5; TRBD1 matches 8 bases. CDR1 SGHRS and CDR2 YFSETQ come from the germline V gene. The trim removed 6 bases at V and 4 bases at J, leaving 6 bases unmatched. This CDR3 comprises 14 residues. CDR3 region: CASTIRQGNQPQHF. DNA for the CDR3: TGCGCCAGCACCATTAGACAGGGGAATCAGCCCCAGCATTTT. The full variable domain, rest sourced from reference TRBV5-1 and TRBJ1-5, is KAGVTQTPRYLIKTRGQQVTLSCSPISGHRSVSWYQQTPGQGLQFLFEYFSETQRNKGNFPGRFSGRQFSNSRSEMNVSTLELGDSALYLCASTIRQGNQPQHFGDGTRLSIL.

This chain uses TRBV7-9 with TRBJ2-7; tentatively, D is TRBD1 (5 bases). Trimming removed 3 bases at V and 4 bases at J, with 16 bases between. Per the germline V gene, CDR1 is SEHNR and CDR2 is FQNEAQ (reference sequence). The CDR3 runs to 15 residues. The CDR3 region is CASSFIGVTSYEQYF. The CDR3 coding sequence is TGTGCCAGCAGCTTTATAGGGGTCACAAGTTACGAGCAGTACTTC.

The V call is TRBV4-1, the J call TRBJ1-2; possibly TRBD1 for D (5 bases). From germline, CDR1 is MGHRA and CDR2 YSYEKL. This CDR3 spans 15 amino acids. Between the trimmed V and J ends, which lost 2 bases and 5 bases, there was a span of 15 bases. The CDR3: CASSQPRRDPYGYTF. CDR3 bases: TGCGCCAGCAGCCAACCACGCAGGGACCCATATGGCTACACCTTC.

The CDR3 loop reads CASSAGQGGGYTF. CDR3 in DNA: TGTGCCAGCAGTGCCGGACAGGGGGGAGGCTACACCTTC. This chain links TRBV6-5 with TRBJ1-2, with 10 bases aligning to TRBD1. The ends lost 5 bases at V and 8 bases at J; junction bases unmatched: 5. This CDR3 is 13 amino acids long. Germline assignment: CDR1 MNHEY and CDR2 SVGAGI.

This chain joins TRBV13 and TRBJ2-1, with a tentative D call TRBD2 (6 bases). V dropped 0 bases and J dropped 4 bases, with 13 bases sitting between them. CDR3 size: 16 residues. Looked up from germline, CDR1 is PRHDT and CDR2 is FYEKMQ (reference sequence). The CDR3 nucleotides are TGTGCCAGCAGCTTAGGCGGGCGGGGCCGATACAATGAGCAGTTCTTC. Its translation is CASSLGGRGRYNEQFF. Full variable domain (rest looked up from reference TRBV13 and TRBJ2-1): AAGVIQSPRHLIKEKRETATLKCYPIPRHDTVYWYQQGPGQDPQFLISFYEKMQSDKGSIPDRFSAQQFSDYHSELNMSSLELGDSALYFCASSLGGRGRYNEQFFGPGTRLTVL.

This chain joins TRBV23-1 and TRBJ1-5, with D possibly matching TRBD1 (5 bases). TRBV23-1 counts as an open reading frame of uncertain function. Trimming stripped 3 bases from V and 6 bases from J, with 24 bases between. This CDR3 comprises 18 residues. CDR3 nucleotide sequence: TGCGCCAGCAGTCAGGACCTCCCTGGAGGGGCAGTCATTCAGCCCCAGCATTTT. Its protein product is CASSQDLPGGAVIQPQHF.

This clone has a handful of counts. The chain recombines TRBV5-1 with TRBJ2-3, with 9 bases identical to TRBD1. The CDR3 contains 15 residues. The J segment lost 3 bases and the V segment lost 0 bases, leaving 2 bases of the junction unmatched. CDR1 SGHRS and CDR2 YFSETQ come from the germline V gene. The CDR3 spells CASSLGDRETDTQYF. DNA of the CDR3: TGCGCCAGCAGCTTGGGGGACAGGGAAACAGATACGCAGTATTTT.

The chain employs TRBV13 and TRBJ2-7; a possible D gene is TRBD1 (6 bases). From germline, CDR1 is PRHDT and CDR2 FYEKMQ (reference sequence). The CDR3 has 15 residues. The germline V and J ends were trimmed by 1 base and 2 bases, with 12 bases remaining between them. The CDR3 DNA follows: TGTGCCAGCAGCTTAGAGGGGGTGGGGACCTACGAGCAGTACTTC. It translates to CASSLEGVGTYEQYF.

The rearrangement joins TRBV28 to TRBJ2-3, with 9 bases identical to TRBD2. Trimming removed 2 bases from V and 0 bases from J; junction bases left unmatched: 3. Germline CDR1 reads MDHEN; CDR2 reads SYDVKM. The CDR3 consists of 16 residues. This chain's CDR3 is CASSLAGGASTDTQYF. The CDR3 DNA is TGTGCCAGCAGTTTAGCGGGGGGGGCTAGCACAGATACGCAGTATTTT.